This TCR beta chain was documented in a study of radiotherapy plus CTLA-4 blockade in lung cancer. Notes on this clone: The target antigen is unknown.

The study's findings and limits: Following radiotherapy plus ipilimumab, tumor-derived TCR clones expanded in the blood.

CDR3 size: 13 residues. Trimming removed 4 bases from V and 1 base from J, with 8 bases in between. Germline V lookup: CDR1 MDHEN, CDR2 SYDVKM. TCRdb keeps only in-frame clones here, not all; method: immunoSEQ multiplex PCR. The sample lists some 110,000 clones, 78% occurring once. This sequence was found in a human donor with non-small cell lung cancer who had a partial response to radiotherapy plus ipilimumab. The source material was peripheral blood, sampled from a patient treated with radiotherapy plus ipilimumab. The rearrangement uses TRBV28 and TRBJ2-7; a possible D gene is TRBD1 (5 bases). CDR3 nucleotides: TGTGCCAGCAGTTACCGACAGTCCTACGAGCAGTACTTC. Protein sequence: CASSYRQSYEQYF.